This T cell receptor beta chain was sequenced during a study of T cells in localized non-small cell lung cancer. The study, taken as a whole, reports: Investigators sequenced only a single tumor region, leaving heterogeneity possible. Uninvolved adjacent lung showed higher T cell clonality than tumor. Researchers found a median approximately 50 of the top 100 tumor clones in adjacent lung. An association was observed between higher blood T cell density and longer overall survival.

This table comes from immunoSEQ multiplex PCR, and its TCRdb copy is limited to in-frame clones, with some not included. The sample carries 41,000 or so clones, approximately 86% recorded once. Turning to this clone: Its antigen is not identified.

This CDR3 has 15 residues. V shed 5 bases and J shed 3 bases, with 15 bases lying between them. Per germline, CDR1 ENHRY and CDR2 SYGVKD. The chain uses TRBV10-3 and TRBJ2-3, with a weak D call TRBD2 (7 bases). Specimen: peripheral blood, collected before any cancer treatment. The clonotype originates from a woman aged 18 to 49 with stage III lung adenocarcinoma. The CDR3 DNA is TGTGCCATCAGTTCCCAGGGGAGGGGAACAGATACGCAGTATTTT. This codes for CAISSQGRGTDTQYF.